This T cell receptor (beta chain) derives from a study of T cell repertoires in cytomegalovirus infection. Study-level information: Evidence of both CMV infection and a matching HLA type came from public TCR beta signatures. Study results and limitations: HLA-C-restricted CMV clonotypes gave the most frequent clonotype in two of eight donors. There were carriers of CMV plus the relevant HLA, and cumulative public TCR beta family frequency identified them.

MiXCR was run by TCRdb on the reads, yielding one entry per CDR3 protein. The data show 95,000 to 150,000 distinct CDR3 sequences, approximately 30% seen once. Remarks on this clonotype: Its antigen remains unknown.

The CDR3 is made up of 14 amino acids. Germline V gives CDR1 SGHRS, CDR2 YFSETQ. The ends were cut back, 0 bases at V and 6 bases at J, with 12 bases in the middle. Specimen: CD8+ T cells from cultured PBMCs, collected from culture after CMV antigen stimulation. The TCR sequence derives from a human donor in good health (CMV status not recorded). Some clones in this sample may be carry-over from other donors' samples. The V gene is TRBV5-1, the J gene TRBJ1-2; D ambiguous. CDR3 sequence: CASSLGDFFDGYTF. The CDR3 bases are TGCGCCAGCAGCTTGGGAGATTTCTTCGATGGCTACACCTTC.